This T cell receptor (beta chain) was obtained from a study of CD8 T cells in ankylosing spondylitis. Study-wide results and caveats: Certain motif variants had earlier appeared in reactive arthritis synovial fluid and blood. Ankylosing spondylitis blood appeared to be characterized by a TCR beta motif of 8 or 9 highly homologous variants.

A word on this clonotype: The target antigen is unknown.

TCRdb called the 5' RACE reads again in MiXCR, with one record for every CDR3 protein. The sample lists 500,000 to 550,000 distinct CDR3 sequences; roughly 13% were seen once. Per germline, CDR1 SEHNR and CDR2 FQNEAQ (reference sequence). This CDR3 spans 14 amino acids. Trimming shortened V by 6 bases and J by 1 base, and 12 bases separated the two germline ends. Specimen: blood, either unsorted or a sorted T cell fraction (not recorded which). The rearrangement joins TRBV7-9 to TRBJ2-5; D not certain. The sequence was obtained from a male donor with ankylosing spondylitis. The CDR3 region is CASRPPGGQETQYF. CDR3 DNA: TGTGCCAGCAGACCCCCTGGCGGCCAAGAGACCCAGTACTTC.